These 21 T cell receptor beta chains share one sample of origin, sequenced in a study of T cell responses to AZD1222 COVID-19 vaccine. TCRdb keeps only in-frame clones here, not all; method: immunoSEQ multiplex PCR. This table has 150,000 to 200,000 clones, around 90% appearing once. This material consisted of peripheral blood, taken 28 days after the second AZD1222 dose. These receptor sequences come from an adult who received the AZD1222 COVID-19 vaccine.

The CDR3 is CASSRGGRTEAFF. CDR3 nucleotides: TGTGCCAGCAGCAGAGGAGGTCGCACTGAAGCTTTCTTT. The J gene is TRBJ1-1, the V gene TRBV7-3; no clear D. V was cut by 5 bases and J by 4 bases, with 11 bases left in between. CDR3 size: 13 residues. Germline CDR1 SGHTA, CDR2 FQGTGA.

The chain uses TRBV7-9 and TRBJ1-2, with D hard to call. The germline V gene has CDR1 SEHNR and CDR2 FQNEAQ (reference sequence). With 4 bases removed from V and 4 bases from J, the gap between germline ends came to 10 bases. CDR3 length: 13 amino acids. CDR3 nucleotide sequence: TGTGCCAGCAGCTCCACAGCGACCTATGGCTACACCTTC. Protein product: CASSSTATYGYTF.

The V call is TRBV11-2, the J call TRBJ2-3; possibly TRBD2 for D (6 bases). Per the germline V gene, CDR1 is SGHAT and CDR2 is FQNNGV. This CDR3 has 16 amino acids. V was clipped by 5 bases and J by 3 bases, with 18 bases between them. The CDR3 bases are TGTGCCAGCAGCCCGAGGGGCGGGGTTCAGACAGATACGCAGTATTTT. Amino acid sequence: CASSPRGGVQTDTQYF.

This chain uses TRBV5-4 with TRBJ1-1, with D uncertain. The length of the CDR3 is 13 residues. Germline V gives CDR1 SGHNT, CDR2 YYREEE (reference sequence). Between the trimmed V and J ends, which lost 1 base and 7 bases, there was a span of 11 bases. DNA of the CDR3: TGTGCCAGCAGCTTGATTGGCGCGAGTGAAGCTTTCTTT. Translating gives CASSLIGASEAFF.

The chain carries TRBV18 and TRBJ1-1, with TRBD1 matching over 7 bases. The CDR3 totals 16 residues. The junction had 10 bases not matched to a gene; V was cut back by 3 bases and J by 3 bases. From germline, CDR1 is KGHSH and CDR2 LQKENI. The CDR3 protein is CASSPRQGGLDTEAFF. The CDR3 DNA is TGTGCCAGCTCACCTAGACAGGGAGGGTTAGACACTGAAGCTTTCTTT.

The chain combines TRBV18 with TRBJ2-7; D is ambiguous. CDR1 and CDR2 (germline): KGHSH, LQKENI. The V end lost 2 bases, the J end lost 3 bases, and 5 bases lay between the germline ends. CDR3 length equals 12 residues. The CDR3 loop is CASSPYGYEQYF. The CDR3 DNA follows: TGTGCCAGCTCACCATACGGCTACGAGCAGTACTTC.

The chain is built from TRBV30 and TRBJ2-3, with 9 bases identical to TRBD2. The trim removed 5 bases at V and 2 bases at J, leaving 14 bases unmatched. Germline V gene lookup returns CDR1 GTSNPN and CDR2 SVGIG (reference sequence). CDR3 length equals 17 residues. The CDR3 loop is CAWVKRGATDVTDTQYF. The CDR3 nucleotides are TGTGCCTGGGTGAAGCGGGGGGCCACCGACGTCACAGATACGCAGTATTTT.

The J gene is TRBJ1-5, the V gene TRBV6-7, with D perhaps TRBD1 (5 bases). TRBV6-7 is noted as an ORF with a role that remains uncertain. Between the trimmed V and J ends, which lost 4 bases and 1 base, there was a span of 17 bases. The CDR3 consists of 17 residues. In nucleotides, the CDR3 is TGTGCCAGCAGTTCCCTCGGGGACCCAGGAAGCAATCAGCCCCAGCATTTT. Residues: CASSSLGDPGSNQPQHF.

The rearrangement links TRBV24-1 to TRBJ2-2; 7 bases agree with TRBD1. With 3 bases clipped from V and 0 bases from J, the junction kept 9 bases outside the gene matches. The CDR3 totals 18 residues. Germline V CDR1 and CDR2: KGHDR, SFDVKD. The CDR3 here is CATSDLDRALSNTGELFF. The CDR3 DNA reads as TGTGCCACCAGTGATCTCGACAGGGCCCTATCGAACACCGGGGAGCTGTTTTTT.

The rearrangement uses TRBV27 and TRBJ1-4; 8 positions match TRBD1. The CDR3 has 15 amino acids. Trimming cost V 6 bases and J 8 bases; bases outside gene matches: 11. Germline assignment: CDR1 MNHEY and CDR2 SMNVEV (reference sequence). CDR3 region: CASSPIRGPDEKLFF. Here the CDR3 DNA reads TGTGCCAGCAGCCCCATCAGGGGGCCGGACGAAAAACTGTTTTTT. Using reference TRBV27 and TRBJ1-4 for the parts outside the CDR3, the full variable domain is EAQVTQNPRYLITVTGKKLTVTCSQNMNHEYMSWYRQDPGLGLRQIYYSMNVEVTDKGDVPEGYKVSRKEKRNFPLILESPSPNQTSLYFCASSPIRGPDEKLFFGSGTQLSVL.

The V gene is TRBV4-1, the J gene TRBJ2-7; 7 nucleotides agree with TRBD1. The CDR3 has 16 residues. V was clipped by 0 bases and J by 3 bases; unmatched bases: 8. Germline-derived CDR1 and CDR2 are MGHRA and YSYEKL. The CDR3 region has the DNA TGCGCCAGCAGCCAAGAGCGTGGGACAGACTACTACGAGCAGTACTTC. The encoded protein is CASSQERGTDYYEQYF.

The chain combines TRBV7-2 with TRBJ1-5; D is uncertain. This CDR3 comprises 14 residues. V was shortened by 2 bases and J by 4 bases, with 9 bases between the two germline ends. The germline V gene encodes CDR1 SGHTA and CDR2 FQGNSA. In nucleotides, the CDR3 is TGTGCCAGCAGCTTAAGCGGTTTTAATCAGCCCCAGCATTTT. Translating it yields CASSLSGFNQPQHF.

This clone has more than one count but fewer than ten. This chain links TRBV10-3 with TRBJ2-1; 9 nucleotides align to TRBD2. The germline gives CDR1 ENHRY, CDR2 SYGVKD. V lost 4 bases to trimming and J lost 1 base; unmatched junction nucleotides: 2. CDR3 size: 15 residues. CDR3 in DNA: TGTGCCATCAGTGTAGCGGGGGTGTCCTACAATGAGCAGTTCTTC. Its protein is CAISVAGVSYNEQFF.

V is TRBV7-9 and J is TRBJ1-4; no clear D gene. V was trimmed by 3 bases and J by 7 bases, leaving 15 bases between them. This CDR3 spans 15 amino acids. Germline lookup yields CDR1 SEHNR and CDR2 FQNEAQ (reference sequence). Here the CDR3 reads CASSLRQAGGEKLFF. DNA of the CDR3: TGTGCCAGCAGCTTGCGGCAGGCAGGAGGTGAAAAACTGTTTTTT.

CDR3 amino acids: CASSPRDVGQGGDTQYF. The CDR3 DNA follows: TGTGCCAGCAGCCCCAGGGACGTCGGGCAGGGCGGAGATACGCAGTATTTT. The chain joins TRBV11-2 to TRBJ2-3, with D possibly being TRBD1 or TRBD2 (5 bases each). The V gene lost 5 bases and the J gene lost 5 bases, with 23 bases spanning the gap. Germline CDR1 is SGHAT and CDR2 is FQNNGV. The CDR3 covers 17 residues.

This clone was detected only once. The V and J genes are TRBV6-6 and TRBJ2-2; D is possibly TRBD2 (6 bases). The germline CDR1 and CDR2 sequences are MNHNY and SVGAGI (reference sequence). This CDR3 contains 16 residues. V was shortened by 2 bases and J by 4 bases, with 14 bases between the two germline ends. The CDR3 bases are TGTGCCAGCAGTTACCCCCGGGGGTGGGGCACCGGGGAGCTGTTTTTT. It is translated as CASSYPRGWGTGELFF.

The chain joins TRBV11-3 to TRBJ2-5, with D possibly TRBD2 on 5 matching bases. Per the germline V gene, CDR1 is SGHNT and CDR2 is YENEEA. V lost 1 base, J lost 5 bases, and 8 bases lay in between. The CDR3 runs 13 residues. CDR3 DNA sequence: TGTGCCAGCAGCTTAGGAGAGCGGGAGACCCAGTACTTC. Protein: CASSLGERETQYF.

V and J are TRBV5-1 and TRBJ1-2, with D tentatively TRBD1 (5 bases). The V and J ends lost 3 bases and 5 bases respectively, with 11 bases between them. Germline CDR1 reads SGHRS; CDR2 reads YFSETQ. There are 13 residues in the CDR3. The CDR3 bases are TGCGCCAGCAGCTCGACAGAAGGGTATGGCTACACCTTC. Residues: CASSSTEGYGYTF.

The V call is TRBV6-2 or TRBV6-3, the J call TRBJ1-5, with D perhaps matching TRBD1 (5 bases). The ends were cut back, 6 bases at V and 5 bases at J, with 23 bases in the middle. The CDR3 runs to 17 residues. Germline V gene data show CDR1 as MNHEY and CDR2 as SVGEGT. The CDR3 bases are TGTGCCAGCAGCCAAGGTGGAGGGGCTCCTCGGGATCAGCCCCAGCATTTT. Amino acids: CASSQGGGAPRDQPQHF.

This chain joins TRBV7-2 and TRBJ1-6; TRBD1 is a possible D gene (5 bases). Per the germline V gene, CDR1 is SGHTA and CDR2 is FQGNSA. Trimming pared 5 bases from V and 7 bases from J, leaving 15 bases between. This CDR3 is 15 amino acids long. DNA of the CDR3: TGTGCCAGCAGCCGGAGGGGCGGCACGAATTCACCCCTCCACTTT. This translates into CASSRRGGTNSPLHF. The variable domain in full, completed from reference TRBV7-2 and TRBJ1-6, reads GAGVSQSPSNKVTEKGKDVELRCDPISGHTALYWYRQSLGQGLEFLIYFQGNSAPDKSGLPSDRFSAERTGGSVSTLTIQRTQQEDSAVYLCASSRRGGTNSPLHFGNGTRLTVT.

The chain joins TRBV5-6 to TRBJ2-7, with TRBD1 identical over 9 bases. The length of the CDR3 is 14 residues. The V gene end was trimmed by 3 bases and the J gene end by 5 bases; junction bases not matched to a gene: 6. CDR1 is SGHDT, CDR2 YYEEEE, per germline. The chain's CDR3 is CASSSLTGGDEQYF. The CDR3 nucleotides are TGTGCCAGCAGCTCCTTGACAGGGGGAGACGAGCAGTACTTC.